This T cell receptor (beta chain) was recovered during a study of response to subunit inactivated influenza vaccine. The study's findings and limits: New T cells are recruited in small numbers by each seasonal influenza vaccination, according to the authors' suggestion.

TCRdb re-called the RT-PCR reads with MiXCR, one entry per CDR3 protein. The data hold hundreds of thousands of distinct CDR3 sequences, with around a sixth observed a single time. The V end was cut by 2 bases, the J end by 2 bases, with 6 bases between. The CDR3 length is 13 residues. Per the germline V gene, CDR1 is MNHEY and CDR2 is SVGAGI. As for this clonotype: Antigen unknown.

The TCR comes from a man aged 50 or older who received an inactivated influenza vaccine. Source: PBMCs from blood, taken 5 days after vaccination. The V call is TRBV6-5, the J call TRBJ1-1; no firm D call. CDR3 bases: TGTGCCAGCAGTTACGAGGCCAACACTGAAGCTTTCTTT. As protein: CASSYEANTEAFF.